The following is a T cell receptor beta chain sequence with its context. The antigen is not known. This entry is derived from a study of T cell responses to AZD1222 COVID-19 vaccine. The wider study: Pooling was applied to second doses at about 4 or about 12 weeks. Study-wide results and limits: Regions 160-218 and 743-854 held dominance among vaccine-associated CD4 TCRs, which spanned spike. White British people made up most donors, females outnumbered males, and clonal diversity was possibly underestimated. Close to half of spike-specific TCRs reportedly recognize unmutated variant regions.

CDR3 size: 12 residues. Germline V gene sequence: CDR1 KGHSH, CDR2 LQKENI. Trimming removed 1 base from V and 11 bases from J, with 11 bases in between. Profiling relied on immunoSEQ multiplex PCR, and the TCRdb table lists in-frame clones only, not all of them. The sample gives approximately 140,000 clones, around 94% of which show up once; roughly 1.2% is in the top ten. This TCR was sampled from an adult in good health. Here the sequenced sample was peripheral blood, taken on day 0 of AZD1222 vaccination. The rearrangement links TRBV18 to TRBJ1-1; D is uncertain. The CDR3 sequence: CASSPQTGSAFF. In DNA form, the CDR3 reads TGTGCCAGCTCACCACAAACCGGGTCTGCTTTCTTT.